Shown below are 9 T cell receptor beta chains from a single sample sequenced in a study of blood T cell repertoires in COVID-19. Data came from immunoSEQ multiplex PCR; TCRdb stores just in-frame clones and leaves some out. The data show roughly 240,000 clones, approximately 85% seen once. The sequenced sample was peripheral blood. The receptors stem from a man aged 50 to 60 with COVID-19, enrolled during active disease.

This sequence joins TRBV29-1 and TRBJ1-2; D remains unclear. V shed 4 bases and J shed 6 bases, with 6 bases lying between them. Germline lookup yields CDR1 SQVTM and CDR2 ANQGSEA. The CDR3 length is 10 residues. CDR3 in DNA: TGCAGCGTTGGCATAGATGGCTACACCTTC. It is translated as CSVGIDGYTF.

V and J are TRBV29-1 and TRBJ1-1; 8 nucleotides line up with TRBD1. V lost 4 bases and J lost 4; bases outside the gene matches: 5. The CDR3 totals 13 residues. Germline V gives CDR1 SQVTM, CDR2 ANQGSEA. The DNA of the CDR3 is TGCAGCGTTGTAGCCAGGGGGCGCACTGAAGCTTTCTTT. It translates to CSVVARGRTEAFF.

The chain combines TRBV2 with TRBJ2-3; D is unresolved. The CDR3 consists of 13 residues. V was cut by 4 bases and J by 2 bases, with 7 bases left in between. Germline V gene lookup returns CDR1 SNHLY and CDR2 FYNNEI. The CDR3 nucleotides are TGTGCCAGCAGTGCCGTCGTCACAGATACGCAGTATTTT. It translates to CASSAVVTDTQYF.

A single count supports this clone. The V gene is TRBV7-8, the J gene TRBJ1-3, with D perhaps TRBD1 (5 bases). CDR1 and CDR2 from the germline V gene are SGHVS and FQNEAQ. The V and J ends lost 7 bases and 3 bases respectively, with 10 bases between them. CDR3 size: 13 residues. The DNA of the CDR3 is TGTGCCAGCACCATGGGGGGTGGAAACACCATATATTTT. This encodes CASTMGGGNTIYF.

The chain combines TRBV18 with TRBJ1-1, with 9 bases aligning to TRBD1. Germline loops: CDR1 KGHSH, CDR2 LQKENI. V trimming: 2 bases; J trimming: 0 bases; junction bases outside the gene matches: 7. The CDR3 length is 17 residues. CDR3 protein: CASSPSVTGGMNTEAFF. In nucleotides, the CDR3 is TGTGCCAGCTCACCAAGCGTCACAGGGGGCATGAACACTGAAGCTTTCTTT.

CDR3 region: CSVEAGYYGYTF. The CDR3 DNA reads TGCAGCGTTGAGGCAGGATACTATGGCTACACCTTC. V is TRBV29-1 and J is TRBJ1-2; D remains unclear. Germline V CDR1 and CDR2: SQVTM, ANQGSEA. V lost 3 bases and J lost 3, with 8 bases in between. This CDR3 is built from 12 residues.

The chain links TRBV9 to TRBJ2-5; 10 positions match TRBD2. The V gene end was trimmed by 1 base and the J gene end by 5 bases; junction bases not matched to a gene: 5. Germline V gives CDR1 SGDLS, CDR2 YYNGEE. This CDR3 spans 15 amino acids. CDR3 sequence (DNA): TGTGCCAGCAGCGTAACTAGCGGGGCTCAGGAGACCCAGTACTTC. The encoded protein is CASSVTSGAQETQYF.

V and J are TRBV4-3 and TRBJ2-2; TRBD1 matches 11 bases. Germline CDR1 is LGHNA and CDR2 is YSLEER. The trim removed 2 bases at V and 5 bases at J, leaving 4 bases unmatched. The CDR3 loop spans 16 amino acids. The CDR3 loop reads CASSQPGTGGTGELFF. The DNA for the CDR3 is TGCGCCAGCAGCCAACCCGGGACAGGGGGGACCGGGGAGCTGTTTTTT.

V gene TRBV6-2 or TRBV6-3 combines with J gene TRBJ2-7; unclear D gene. V was cut by 2 bases and J by 0 bases, with 5 bases left in between. CDR1 is MNHEY, CDR2 SVGEGT, per germline. This CDR3 is 13 amino acids long. The CDR3 protein is CASSYDNSYEQYF. The CDR3 bases are TGTGCCAGCAGTTACGACAACTCCTACGAGCAGTACTTC.